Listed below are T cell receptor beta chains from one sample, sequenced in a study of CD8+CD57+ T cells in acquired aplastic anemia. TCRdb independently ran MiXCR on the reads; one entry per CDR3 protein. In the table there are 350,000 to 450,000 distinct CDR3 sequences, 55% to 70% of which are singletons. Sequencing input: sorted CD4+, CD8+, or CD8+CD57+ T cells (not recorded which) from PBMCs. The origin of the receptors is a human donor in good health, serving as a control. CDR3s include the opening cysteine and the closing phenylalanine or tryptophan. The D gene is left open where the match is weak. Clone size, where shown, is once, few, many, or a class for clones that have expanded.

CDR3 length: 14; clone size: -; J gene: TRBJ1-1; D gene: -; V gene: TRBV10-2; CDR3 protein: CASMVEVFNTEAFF; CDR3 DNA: TGCGCCAGCATGGTGGAAGTGTTTAACACTGAAGCTTTCTTT
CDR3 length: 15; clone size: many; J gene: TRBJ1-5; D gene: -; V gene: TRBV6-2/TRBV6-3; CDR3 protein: CASSYLGDSNQPQHF; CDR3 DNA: TGTGCCAGCAGTTACCTCGGGGATAGCAATCAGCCCCAGCATTTT
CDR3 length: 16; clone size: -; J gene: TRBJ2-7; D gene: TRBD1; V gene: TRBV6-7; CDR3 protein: CANNESPGTVPYEQYF; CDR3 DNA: TGTGCCAACAATGAGTCACCGGGGACAGTCCCCTACGAGCAGTACTTC
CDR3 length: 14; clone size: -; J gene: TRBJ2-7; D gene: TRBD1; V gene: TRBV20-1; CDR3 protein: CSARGTVNQHEQYF; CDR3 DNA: TGCAGTGCCAGGGGGACAGTTAATCAGCACGAGCAGTACTTC
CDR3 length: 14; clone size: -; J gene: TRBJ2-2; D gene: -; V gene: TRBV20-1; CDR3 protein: CSAPGRGSAGELFF; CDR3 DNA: TGCAGTGCCCCGGGACGGGGATCTGCCGGGGAGCTGTTTTTT
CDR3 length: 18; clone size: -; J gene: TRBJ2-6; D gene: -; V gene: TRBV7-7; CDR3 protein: CASSAIGATGEQYNVLTF; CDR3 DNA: TGTGCCAGCAGCGCCATCGGGGCGACGGGAGAGCAGTACAACGTCCTGACTTTC
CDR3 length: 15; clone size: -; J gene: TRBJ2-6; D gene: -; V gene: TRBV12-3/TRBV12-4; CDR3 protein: CASSSAGTGANVLTF; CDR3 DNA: TGTGCCAGCAGTTCCGCCGGGACAGGGGCCAACGTCCTGACTTTC
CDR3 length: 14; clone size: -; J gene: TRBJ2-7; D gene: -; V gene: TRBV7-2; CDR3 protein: CASSLADGPWATPF; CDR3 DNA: TGTGCCAGCAGCTTGGCTGACGGACCGTGGGCTACACCTTTC
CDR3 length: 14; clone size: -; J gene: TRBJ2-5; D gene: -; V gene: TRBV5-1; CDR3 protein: CASGGDIITGTQYF; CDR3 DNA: TGCGCCAGCGGGGGTGACATAATTACGGGGACCCAGTACTTC
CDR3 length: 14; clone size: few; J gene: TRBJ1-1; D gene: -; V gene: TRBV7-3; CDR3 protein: CASSLSAGNTEAFF; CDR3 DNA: TGTGCCAGCAGCTTAAGCGCGGGGAACACTGAAGCTTTCTTT
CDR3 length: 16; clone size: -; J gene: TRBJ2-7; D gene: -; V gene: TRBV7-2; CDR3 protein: CASSLGRQGLSYEQYF; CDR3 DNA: TGTGCCAGCAGCTTAGGTCGGCAGGGACTCTCCTACGAGCAGTACTTC
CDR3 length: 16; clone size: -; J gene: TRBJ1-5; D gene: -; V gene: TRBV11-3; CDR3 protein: CASSLVFRSSNQPQHF; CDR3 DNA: TGTGCCAGCAGCTTAGTGTTTAGGTCTAGCAATCAGCCCCAGCATTTT
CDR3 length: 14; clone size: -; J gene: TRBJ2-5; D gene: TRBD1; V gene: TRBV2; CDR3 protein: CASSLQGVQETQYF; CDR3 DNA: TGTGCCAGCAGTTTACAGGGGGTCCAAGAGACCCAGTACTTC
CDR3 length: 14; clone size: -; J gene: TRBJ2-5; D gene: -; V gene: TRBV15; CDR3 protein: CATTLWGGRETQYF; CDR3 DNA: TGTGCCACCACCCTTTGGGGGGGCCGTGAGACCCAGTACTTC
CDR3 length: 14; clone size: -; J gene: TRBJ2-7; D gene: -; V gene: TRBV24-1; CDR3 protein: CASRRLDGSYEQYF; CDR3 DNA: TGTGCCAGCAGGCGACTTGACGGATCCTACGAGCAGTACTTC
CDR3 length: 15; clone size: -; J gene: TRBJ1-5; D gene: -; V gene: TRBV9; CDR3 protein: CASSLGPEINQPQHF; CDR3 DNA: TGTGCCAGCAGCCTCGGACCTGAGATCAATCAGCCCCAGCATTTT
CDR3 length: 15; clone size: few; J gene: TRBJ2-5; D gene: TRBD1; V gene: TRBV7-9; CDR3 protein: CASSRRDSLPGTQYF; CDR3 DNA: TGTGCCAGCAGCCGTAGGGACAGCCTCCCGGGGACCCAGTACTTC
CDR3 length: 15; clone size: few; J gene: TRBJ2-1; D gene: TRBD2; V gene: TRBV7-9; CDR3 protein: CASSLSASGGAEQFF; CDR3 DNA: TGTGCCAGCAGCTTAAGTGCTAGCGGGGGGGCGGAGCAGTTCTTC